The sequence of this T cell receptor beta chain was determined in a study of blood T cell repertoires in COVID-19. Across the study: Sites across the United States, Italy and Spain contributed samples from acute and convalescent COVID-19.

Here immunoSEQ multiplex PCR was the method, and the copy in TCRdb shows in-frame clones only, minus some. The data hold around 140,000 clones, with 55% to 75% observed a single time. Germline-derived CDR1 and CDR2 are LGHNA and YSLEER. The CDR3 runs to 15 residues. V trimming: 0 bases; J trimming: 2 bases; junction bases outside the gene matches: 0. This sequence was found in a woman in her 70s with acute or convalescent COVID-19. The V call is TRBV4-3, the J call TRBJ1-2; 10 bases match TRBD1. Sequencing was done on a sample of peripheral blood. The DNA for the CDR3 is TGCGCCAGCAGCCAAGAGACAGGGGGCAACTATGGCTACACCTTC. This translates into CASSQETGGNYGYTF.